These 10 T cell receptor beta chains share one sample of origin, sequenced in a study of blood T cell repertoires in COVID-19. Repertoires were generated with immunoSEQ multiplex PCR, while TCRdb's copy carries only in-frame clones and drops some. Among hundreds of thousands of clones listed, approximately 90% were seen once. The sequenced sample was PBMCs or T cells enriched from blood (not recorded which). All receptors derive from a woman under 30 who had recovered from COVID-19.

This clone came up once. The chain recombines TRBV3-1 (or the pseudogene TRBV3-2) with TRBJ2-1, with D maybe TRBD1 (5 bases). The germline V and J ends were trimmed by 1 base and 8 bases, with 9 bases remaining between them. CDR1 is LGHDT and CDR2 is YNNKEL in the germline V gene (reference sequence). The CDR3 is 13 amino acids. DNA for the CDR3: TGTGCCAGCAGCCAAGTGGGGCTCGATGAGCAGTTCTTC. It codes for CASSQVGLDEQFF.

The chain joins TRBV6-5 to TRBJ1-4, with 7 positions matching TRBD1. Unmatched junction bases numbered 1, after V lost 4 bases and J lost 2 bases. CDR1 MNHEY and CDR2 SVGAGI come from the germline V gene. The CDR3 contains 14 residues. Written as DNA, the CDR3 is TGTGCCAGCAGTTCGACAGGGACTAATGAAAAACTGTTTTTT. The encoded protein is CASSSTGTNEKLFF.

The V and J genes are TRBV5-8 and TRBJ1-6, with 7 positions matching TRBD1. The CDR3 has 17 amino acids. The V segment lost 3 bases and the J segment 0 bases; nucleotides outside the gene matches: 6. Germline loops: CDR1 SGHTS, CDR2 YDEGEE. The CDR3 loop reads CASSSPGQLSYNSPLHF. The CDR3 region has the DNA TGTGCCAGCAGCTCCCCGGGACAGCTCTCCTATAATTCACCCCTCCACTTT.

The gene calls are TRBV9 and TRBJ2-1, with 11 bases aligning to TRBD2. This CDR3 comprises 14 residues. Germline-derived CDR1 and CDR2 are SGDLS and YYNGEE. The junction had 2 bases not matched to a gene; V was cut back by 0 bases and J by 9 bases. CDR3 sequence reads: CASSVAGLAGEQFF. The CDR3 nucleotides are TGTGCCAGCAGCGTAGCAGGACTAGCGGGTGAGCAGTTCTTC.

The chain combines TRBV5-1 with TRBJ2-3; TRBD2 aligns across 8 bases. Germline V gene sequence: CDR1 SGHRS, CDR2 YFSETQ. V gave up 4 bases and J gave up 6 bases; unmatched junction bases: 10. The CDR3 sequence is 15 residues long. CDR3 region: CASSPQTSATDTQYF. CDR3 DNA sequence: TGCGCCAGCAGCCCCCAGACTAGCGCGACGGATACGCAGTATTTT.

The CDR3: CASSAGRLAFF. The CDR3 nucleotides read TGTGCCAGCAGTGCAGGCCGATTGGCGTTCTTC. V usage is TRBV2 and J usage is TRBJ2-1; D is uncertain. The CDR3 extends over 11 amino acids. The germline V and J ends were trimmed by 4 bases and 15 bases, with 13 bases remaining between them. Germline CDR1 is SNHLY and CDR2 is FYNNEI. The full variable domain, in which reference TRBV2 and TRBJ2-1 provide the parts outside the CDR3, is EPEVTQTPSHQVTQMGQEVILRCVPISNHLYFYWYRQILGQKVEFLVSFYNNEISEKSEIFDDQFSVERPDGSNFTLKIRSTKLEDSAMYFCASSAGRLAFFGPGTRLTVL.

In this sample, this clone turned up a few times. This rearrangement joins TRBV6-5 to TRBJ1-1; D remains unclear. CDR1 MNHEY and CDR2 SVGAGI come from the germline V gene. The CDR3 runs to 14 residues. The V and J ends lost 6 bases and 2 bases respectively, with 13 bases between them. CDR3 DNA: TGTGCCAGCAGCGTCCTGGAGGATAACACTGAAGCTTTCTTT. It specifies CASSVLEDNTEAFF.

V gene TRBV5-4 combines with J gene TRBJ1-1; a possible D gene is TRBD1 (5 bases). Germline CDR1 SGHNT, CDR2 YYREEE (reference sequence). CDR3 size: 15 residues. The V end lost 0 bases, the J end lost 1 base, and 10 bases lay between the germline ends. CDR3 region: CASSLDLGGNTEAFF. CDR3 DNA: TGTGCCAGCAGCTTGGACCTCGGGGGGAACACTGAAGCTTTCTTT.

The V call is TRBV11-3, the J call TRBJ2-2; D is uncertain. Trimming took 5 bases from V and 3 from J, leaving 7 bases between them. Looked up from germline, CDR1 is SGHNT and CDR2 is YENEEA. The CDR3 length is 13 residues. CDR3 protein: CASSLQDTGELFF. CDR3 sequence (DNA): TGTGCCAGCAGCCTGCAGGACACCGGGGAGCTGTTTTTT.

The chain has TRBV11-2 and TRBJ2-1, with D uncertain. V lost 1 base, J lost 0 bases, and 7 bases lay in between. CDR1 and CDR2 (germline): SGHAT, FQNNGV. The CDR3 consists of 15 residues. The CDR3 loop reads CASSLVSRSYNEQFF. The CDR3, as DNA: TGTGCCAGCAGCTTAGTATCCCGCTCCTACAATGAGCAGTTCTTC.